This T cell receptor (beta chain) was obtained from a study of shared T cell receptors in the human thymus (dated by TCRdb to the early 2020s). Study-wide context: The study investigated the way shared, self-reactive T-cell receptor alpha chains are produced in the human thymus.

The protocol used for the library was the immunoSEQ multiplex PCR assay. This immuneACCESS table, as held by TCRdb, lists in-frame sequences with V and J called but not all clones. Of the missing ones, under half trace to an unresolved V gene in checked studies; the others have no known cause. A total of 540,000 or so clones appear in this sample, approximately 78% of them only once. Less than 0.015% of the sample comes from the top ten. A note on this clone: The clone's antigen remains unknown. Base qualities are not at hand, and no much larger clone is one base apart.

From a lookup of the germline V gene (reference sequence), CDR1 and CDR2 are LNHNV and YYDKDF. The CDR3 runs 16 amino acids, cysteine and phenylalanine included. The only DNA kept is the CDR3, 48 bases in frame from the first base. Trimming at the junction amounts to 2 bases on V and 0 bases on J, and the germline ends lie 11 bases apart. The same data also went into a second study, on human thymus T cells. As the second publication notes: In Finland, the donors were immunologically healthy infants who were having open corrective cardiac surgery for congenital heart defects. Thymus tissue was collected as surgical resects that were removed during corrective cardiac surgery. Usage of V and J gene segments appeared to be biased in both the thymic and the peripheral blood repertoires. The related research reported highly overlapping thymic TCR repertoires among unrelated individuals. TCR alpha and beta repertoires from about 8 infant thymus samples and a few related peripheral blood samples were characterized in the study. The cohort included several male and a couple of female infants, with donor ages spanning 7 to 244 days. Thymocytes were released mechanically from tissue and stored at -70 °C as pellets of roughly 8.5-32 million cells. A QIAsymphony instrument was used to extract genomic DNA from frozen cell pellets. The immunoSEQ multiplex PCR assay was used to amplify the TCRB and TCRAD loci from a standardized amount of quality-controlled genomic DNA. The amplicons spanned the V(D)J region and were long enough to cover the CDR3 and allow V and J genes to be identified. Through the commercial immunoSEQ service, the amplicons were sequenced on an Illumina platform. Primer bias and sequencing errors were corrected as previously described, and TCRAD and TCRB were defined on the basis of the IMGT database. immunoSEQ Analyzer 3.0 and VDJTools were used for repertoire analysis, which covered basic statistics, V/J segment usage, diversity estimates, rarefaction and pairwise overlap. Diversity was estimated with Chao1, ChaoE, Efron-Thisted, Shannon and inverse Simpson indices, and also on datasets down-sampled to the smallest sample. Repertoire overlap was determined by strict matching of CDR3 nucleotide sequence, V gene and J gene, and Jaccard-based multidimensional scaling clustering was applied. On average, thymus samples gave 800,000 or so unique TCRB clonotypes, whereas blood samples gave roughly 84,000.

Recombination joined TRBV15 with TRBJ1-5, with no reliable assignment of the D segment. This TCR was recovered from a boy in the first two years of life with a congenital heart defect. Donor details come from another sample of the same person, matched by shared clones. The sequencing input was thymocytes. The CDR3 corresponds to CATSRLSGLSNQPQHF. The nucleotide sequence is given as TGTGCCACCAGCAGACTTTCGGGTCTTAGCAATCAGCCCCAGCATTTT.